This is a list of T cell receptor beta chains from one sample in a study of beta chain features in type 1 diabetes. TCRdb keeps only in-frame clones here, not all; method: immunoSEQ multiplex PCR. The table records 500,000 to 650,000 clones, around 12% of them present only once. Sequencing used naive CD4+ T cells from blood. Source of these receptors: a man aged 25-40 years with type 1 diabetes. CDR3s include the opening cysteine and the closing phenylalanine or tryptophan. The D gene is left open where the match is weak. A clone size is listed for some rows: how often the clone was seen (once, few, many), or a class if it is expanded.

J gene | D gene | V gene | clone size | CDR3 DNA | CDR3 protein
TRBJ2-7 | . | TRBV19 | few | TGTGCCAGTAGTATAGGTTCCAGTCTCCCTCCATCCTACGAGCAGTACTTC | CASSIGSSLPPSYEQYF
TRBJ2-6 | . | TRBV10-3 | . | TGTGCCATCAGTGATCTACAGGGCCCCCAACTTAACTCTGGGGCCAACGTCCTGACTTTC | CAISDLQGPQLNSGANVLTF
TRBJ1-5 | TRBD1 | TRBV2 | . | TGTGCCAGCAGCGTGGACAGGGAGGGACCCCAGCATTTT | CASSVDREGPQHF
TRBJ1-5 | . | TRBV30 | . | TGTGCCTGGAGTGTACGGGGTAGGGGCCGTTATAGCAATCAGCCCCAGCATTTT | CAWSVRGRGRYSNQPQHF
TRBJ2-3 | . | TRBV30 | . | TGTGCCTGGAGTGGACTAGATGGAGATACGCAGTATTTT | CAWSGLDGDTQYF
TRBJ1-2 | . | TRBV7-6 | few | TGTGCCAGCAGCTTCCCAGGGAACTATGGCTACACCTTC | CASSFPGNYGYTF
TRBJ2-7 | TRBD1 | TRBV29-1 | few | TGCAGCGTTGCTAATTACCGGGACAGGGCCTACGAGCAGTACTTC | CSVANYRDRAYEQYF
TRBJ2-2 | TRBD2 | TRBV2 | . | TGTGCCAGCAGACTACTAGCGGGTGTTGACACCGGGGAGCTGTTTTTT | CASRLLAGVDTGELFF
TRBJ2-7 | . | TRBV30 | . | TGTGCCGGGTACCGTTTAGGGGAATTTAAAGGCGAGCAGTACTTC | CAGYRLGEFKGEQYF
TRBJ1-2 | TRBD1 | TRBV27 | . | TGTGCCAGCAGTACAGGGGGCCAGGGTGGCTACACCTTC | CASSTGGQGGYTF
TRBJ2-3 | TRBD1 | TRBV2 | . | TGTGCCAGCAGAATGACAGGGAGCACAGATACGCAGTATTTT | CASRMTGSTDTQYF
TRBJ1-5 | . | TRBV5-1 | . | TGCGCCAGCAGTTCGGCCCTCGGAGGCAATCAGCCCCAGCATTTT | CASSSALGGNQPQHF
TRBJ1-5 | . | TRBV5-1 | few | TGCGCCAGCAGTAACGTATCAGGACAGCCCCAGCATTTT | CASSNVSGQPQHF
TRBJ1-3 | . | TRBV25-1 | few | TGTGCCAGCATAAGTTCCGGAAACACCATATATTTT | CASISSGNTIYF
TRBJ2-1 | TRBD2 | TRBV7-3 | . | TGTGCCAGCAGCCCAGGGAGGGGAAATGAGCAGTTCTTC | CASSPGRGNEQFF
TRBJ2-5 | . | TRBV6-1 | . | TGTGCCAGCAGAAAAGACAGCCAAGAGACCCAGTACTTC | CASRKDSQETQYF
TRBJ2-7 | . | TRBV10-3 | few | TGTGCCATCAGTGAGTCGAACAGGGAGAGGGGGTTAAAGTACTTC | CAISESNRERGLKYF
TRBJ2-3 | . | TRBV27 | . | TGTGCCAGCAGGCAGAACACAGATACGCAGTATTTT | CASRQNTDTQYF
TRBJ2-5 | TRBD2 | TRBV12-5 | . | TGTGCTAGTGGTCCGGGACTAGCGGGGAACGGTCGAGTAGAGACCCAGTACTTC | CASGPGLAGNGRVETQYF
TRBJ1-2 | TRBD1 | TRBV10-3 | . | TGTGCCATCAGCGACAGGGAGGGCTATGGCTACACCTTC | CAISDREGYGYTF
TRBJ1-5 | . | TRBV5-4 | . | TGTGCCAGCAGCCAGGGTGGGGAAGGACAGCCCCAGCATTTT | CASSQGGEGQPQHF
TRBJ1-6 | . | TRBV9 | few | TGTGCCAGCAGCATAGGAAGGTCACCCCTCCACTTT | CASSIGRSPLHF
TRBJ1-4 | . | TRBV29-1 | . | TGCAGCGTTGAAACAGCTTATGGGAGTGAAAAACTGTTTTTT | CSVETAYGSEKLFF
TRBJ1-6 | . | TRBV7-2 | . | TGTGCCAGCAGCTCCCGAGAGTATAATTCACCCCTCCACTTT | CASSSREYNSPLHF
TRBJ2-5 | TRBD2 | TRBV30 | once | TGTGCCTGGAGACGGCGGGGGAGAAAGACCCAGTACTTC | CAWRRRGRKTQYF
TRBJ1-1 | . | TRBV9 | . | TGTGCCAGCAGCCCGCGACACCTCTTAGGGACTGAAGCTTTCTTT | CASSPRHLLGTEAFF
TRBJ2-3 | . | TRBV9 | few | TGTGCCAGCAGCGTAGGCCGAGGGCATAGCACAGATACGCAGTATTTT | CASSVGRGHSTDTQYF
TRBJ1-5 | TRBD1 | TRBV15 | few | TGTGCCACCAGCAGAGATCGGACAGGTCCTCAGCCCCAGCATTTT | CATSRDRTGPQPQHF
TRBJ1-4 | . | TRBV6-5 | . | TGTGCCAGCCGGGCCGGGACGGCGGAGAATTGGAAACTGTTTTTT | CASRAGTAENWKLFF
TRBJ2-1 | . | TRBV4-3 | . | TGCGCCAGCAGCCAAGCCCAGGGGTGGGATGAGCAGTTCTTC | CASSQAQGWDEQFF
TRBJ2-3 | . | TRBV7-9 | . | TGTGCCAGCAGCTTAGGGGCAGGCACAGATACGCAGTATTTT | CASSLGAGTDTQYF
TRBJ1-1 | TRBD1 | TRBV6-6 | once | TGTGCCAGCAGTTACACGACAGGGGGCACTGAAGCTTTCTTT | CASSYTTGGTEAFF
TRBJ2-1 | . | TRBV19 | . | TGTGCCAGTACTAGTACGGGCATGGGCCGCGATGAGCAGTTCTTC | CASTSTGMGRDEQFF
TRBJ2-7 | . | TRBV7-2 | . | TGTGCCAGCAGCCTACACTACGAGCAGTACTTC | CASSLHYEQYF
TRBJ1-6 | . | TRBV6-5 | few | TGTGCCAGCAGTTACGAGGGCCGGGGGCAGAATTCACCCCTCCACTTT | CASSYEGRGQNSPLHF
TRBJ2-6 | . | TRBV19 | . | TGTGCCAGTAGTATATCCGGATTATCATCTGGGGCCAACGTCCTGACTTTC | CASSISGLSSGANVLTF
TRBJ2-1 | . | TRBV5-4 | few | TGTGCCAGCAGCTTGGCCGGTCCAGATGAGCAGTTCTTC | CASSLAGPDEQFF
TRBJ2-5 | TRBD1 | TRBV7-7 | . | TGTGCCAGCAGCTCCAATCCGACAGGGCAGGAGACCCAGTACTTC | CASSSNPTGQETQYF
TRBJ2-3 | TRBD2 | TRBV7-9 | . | TGTGCCGGGAACCGCATGGGGGGGATAGTGTATTTT | CAGNRMGGIVYF